This T cell receptor beta chain was observed in a study of immune evolution from preneoplasia to lung adenocarcinoma. Background on the study: HLA loss of heterozygosity: under 7.5% AIS, less than 18% MIA, more than 25% ADC, none AAH. Overall study findings and caveats: From normal lung to invasive adenocarcinoma, top clone frequencies appeared to decrease.

Data came from immunoSEQ multiplex PCR; TCRdb stores just in-frame clones and leaves some out. The sample yields thousands of clones, around four fifths seen once. Of note for this clone: Antigen unknown.

The trim removed 3 bases at V and 5 bases at J, leaving 5 bases unmatched. Germline CDR1 and CDR2: SGHTA and FQGNSA. There are 15 residues in the CDR3. Patient tissue came from resections in Japan or China, 2014–2017. The specimen was FFPE lung adenocarcinoma in situ tissue. This receptor was identified in a person aged 60-79 years with lung adenocarcinoma. This sequence joins TRBV7-2 and TRBJ2-1; TRBD2 aligns across 9 bases. The CDR3 nucleotides read TGTGCCAGCAGCTTTGAGCGGGGGGCCAACAATGAGCAGTTCTTC. This translates into CASSFERGANNEQFF.